The TCR beta chain described here comes from a study of blood T cells in healthy people across ages. Whole-study findings and limits: Calculation of diversity from one million T cells yielded estimates considered to be underestimates. Long-lived and aged donors differed, with more naive CD4+ cells and higher diversity in the long-lived.

A second about 7 to 11 cycle PCR used barcoded and J-beta primers. Any given sample supplied a minimum of 3 million CDR3-containing paired-end reads. TCRdb analysed the 5' RACE reads with MiXCR anew, one entry per CDR3 protein. This sample has about 730,000 distinct CDR3 sequences, with approximately 43% found just once. V was trimmed by 6 bases and J by 4 bases, leaving 22 bases between them. This CDR3 contains 17 residues. Germline values: CDR1 MDHEN, CDR2 SYDVKM. To note about this clonotype: No antigen is known for it.

The clonotype was recovered from a woman aged 55-69 years in good health. The specimen was blood. J is TRBJ2-1 and V is TRBV28; D could derive from TRBD1 or TRBD2 (7 bases each). CDR3 in amino acids: CASRGQGGGGSYNEQFF. CDR3 DNA sequence: TGTGCCAGCAGGGGCCAGGGGGGTGGCGGGAGTTACAATGAGCAGTTCTTC.